This T cell receptor (beta chain) stems from a study of glioma-infiltrating T cells. Study results and limitations: Tissue and blood shared very few CDR3 sequences. Non-neoplastic patients had below-expected tissue-blood divergence, while all gliomas exceeded expectation.

Turning to this clonotype: Its antigen is undetermined. This could be a read error, since a much larger clone is one nucleotide away.

Amplification of TCR alpha and beta CDR3 regions from RNA used iRepertoire nested multiplex PCR. One-step reverse transcription and amplification started from approximately 100-400 ng of tissue mRNA or PBMC total RNA. TCRdb itself ran the multiplex PCR reads through MiXCR, one entry per CDR3 protein. The sample contains roughly 120,000 distinct CDR3 sequences, approximately 25% of which appear only once. The CDR3 length is 16 residues. CDR1 is SGHVS and CDR2 is FQNEAQ in the germline V gene. The receptor was derived from a human donor with low-grade glioma or glioblastoma, undergoing nonglioma brain surgery, or in good health (not recorded which). The sequenced material came from glioma tissue, nonneoplastic brain tissue, or PBMCs (not recorded which). The V call is TRBV7-8, the J call TRBJ2-3; perhaps TRBD2 as D (5 bases). The CDR3 DNA is TGTGCCAGCCGGAAAGATCCACAGCGGCGTACAGATACGAAGTATTTT. Amino acid sequence: CASRKDPQRRTDTKYF.